The rows below give T cell receptor beta chains drawn from one sample of a study of shared T cell receptors in the human thymus. The table came from immunoSEQ multiplex PCR; TCRdb's copy has only in-frame clones and leaves some out. The sample gives just under 550,000 clones, around 78% of which show up once; roughly 0.013% is in the top ten. This same sample was also part of a study on human thymus T cells.

Sequenced input: thymocytes. Source of these receptors: a boy less than two years old with a congenital heart defect. Both conserved end residues are part of each CDR3. The D gene is left open where the match is weak. Size values are once, few and many counts, or a class for expanded clones, and some rows have none.

d_gene | abundance | j_gene | v_gene | CDR3nt | CDR3aa
TRBD1 | - | TRBJ1-2 | TRBV10-3 | TGTGCCATCAGTGACGGACAGGGCGAGGGCTACACCTTC | CAISDGQGEGYTF
TRBD1 | - | TRBJ1-2 | TRBV6-1 | TGTGCCAGCAGGGGAGGACAGGGTGAGGGCTACACCTTC | CASRGGQGEGYTF
TRBD1 | few | TRBJ2-1 | TRBV19 | TGTGCCAGTACCGGGAGGGGGGACAGGGGAGACAATGAGCAGTTCTTC | CASTGRGDRGDNEQFF
TRBD1 | few | TRBJ2-2 | TRBV7-2 | TGTGCCAGCAGCCCCGGGACAGCAGAGTTCACCGGGGAGCTGTTTTTT | CASSPGTAEFTGELFF
TRBD1 | once | TRBJ2-7 | TRBV2 | TGTGCCAGCAGTGAAGAGGACAGGGGGCAATTAGCGGGAGAGATCAACGAGCAGTACTTC | CASSEEDRGQLAGEINEQYF
- | - | TRBJ2-3 | TRBV28 | TGTGCCAGCCGGCCCTCTCGCGGGAAGAACACAGATACGCAGTATTTT | CASRPSRGKNTDTQYF
- | - | TRBJ1-3 | TRBV25-1 | TGTGCCAGCAGTGATGGGCCCCGGGGTATCTCTTCTGGAAACACCATATATTTT | CASSDGPRGISSGNTIYF
- | few | TRBJ2-7 | TRBV5-4 | TGTGCCAGCAGCTTGGTACAGGATAGGAGCTCCTACGAGCAGTACTTC | CASSLVQDRSSYEQYF
- | - | TRBJ2-7 | TRBV28 | TGTGCCAGCAGTTACCGCTCGTCAAGGGGGAACTCCTACGAGCAGTACTTC | CASSYRSSRGNSYEQYF
- | - | TRBJ1-5 | TRBV2 | TGTGCCAGCAGTATCAGAGGGCATCAGCCCCAGCATTTT | CASSIRGHQPQHF
TRBD1 | - | TRBJ2-7 | TRBV5-1 | TGCGCCAGCAGCTTGGACTCGGGAAGACAGGGCTACGAGCAGTACTTC | CASSLDSGRQGYEQYF
TRBD1 | - | TRBJ1-2 | TRBV13 | TGTGCCAGCAGCGCACTACCCGGGACAGGGAGCTTCTATGGCTACACCTTC | CASSALPGTGSFYGYTF
TRBD1 | - | TRBJ2-1 | TRBV7-9 | TGTGCCAGCATCGCGGACAGGGGAAAGTGGGCCCTCGGTGAGCAGTTCTTC | CASIADRGKWALGEQFF
TRBD1 | few | TRBJ2-5 | TRBV4-2 | TGTGCCAGCAGCCTGCGGTCGGGACAGGGGGCGGGTTGGGAGACCCAGTACTTC | CASSLRSGQGAGWETQYF
- | - | TRBJ2-5 | TRBV30 | TGTGCCTGGAACCGTAATGGAGGCTTATTACAAGAGACCCAGTACTTC | CAWNRNGGLLQETQYF
- | - | TRBJ2-1 | TRBV10-1 | TGCGCCAGCAGCAACGCCACCAGGGTGAGCAATGAGCAGTTCTTC | CASSNATRVSNEQFF
TRBD2 | - | TRBJ2-5 | TRBV27 | TGTGCCAGCAGTGGCCGGCGGGAGGAGGATGAGACCCAGTACTTC | CASSGRREEDETQYF
TRBD1 | - | TRBJ2-1 | TRBV14 | TGTGCCAGCAGCCAAGCCCCCGGGACAGGGAGAGGCAATGAGCAGTTCTTC | CASSQAPGTGRGNEQFF
TRBD1 | - | TRBJ1-5 | TRBV19 | TGTGCCAGTAGTCCCTCAGGGGGCGCGGGGCAGCCCCAGCATTTT | CASSPSGGAGQPQHF
TRBD1 | once | TRBJ1-2 | TRBV10-3 | TGTGCCATCAGTGAGCAAGTCGACGGGACAGGGGTAAGGGGCTACACCTTC | CAISEQVDGTGVRGYTF
TRBD1 | - | TRBJ2-7 | TRBV25-1 | TGTGCCAGCAGTGATCCGCGACAGGGGCCGCGCGAGCAGTACTTC | CASSDPRQGPREQYF
- | - | TRBJ1-2 | TRBV29-1 | TGCAGCGTTGAAGATCGTAGACGCGGTGGCTACACCTTC | CSVEDRRRGGYTF
TRBD1 | - | TRBJ2-7 | TRBV2 | TGTGCCACCACCCAACGATGTCCCTGCTTTCCGGGACAGGGGCCCTACGAGCAGTACTTC | CATTQRCPCFPGQGPYEQYF
- | - | TRBJ2-3 | TRBV10-3 | TGTGCCATCAGGGCTAGCACAGATACGCAGTATTTT | CAIRASTDTQYF
TRBD2 | few | TRBJ2-3 | TRBV11-2 | TGTGCCAGCAGCCGCTCGGGACTACCATTTAGCACAGATACGCAGTATTTT | CASSRSGLPFSTDTQYF
TRBD2 | - | TRBJ2-7 | TRBV5-1 | TGCGCCAGCAGCTACACCCAAAGGCCTAGCGGGAGGGCCTCTGAGCAGTACTTC | CASSYTQRPSGRASEQYF
TRBD1 | - | TRBJ2-1 | TRBV5-1 | TGCGCCAGCAGCGGCGGGACAGGGGCCCATGAGCAGTTCTTC | CASSGGTGAHEQFF
- | - | TRBJ2-5 | TRBV7-2 | TGTGCCAGCAGCTTAGAGCGGACAGCCCAGGGGTCGGATGAAGAGACCCAGTACTTC | CASSLERTAQGSDEETQYF
- | - | TRBJ2-2 | TRBV28 | TGTGCCAGCAGTTTAAGGAGCGGAGAAGCGAACACCGGGGAGCTGTTTTTT | CASSLRSGEANTGELFF
- | - | TRBJ2-1 | TRBV20-1 | TGCAGTGCGGCTGGAGGCGATGAGCAGTTCTTC | CSAAGGDEQFF
TRBD2 | - | TRBJ2-1 | TRBV4-2 | TGTGCCAGCAGCCAAGACTCCCCCCCCCTAGCGGGAGGGACAAACAATGAGCAGTTCTTC | CASSQDSPPLAGGTNNEQFF
- | - | TRBJ2-5 | TRBV4-1 | TGCGCCAGCAGCCGGGACCCGTCTCGATATGTATCAGGGGAACAAGAGACCCAGTACTTC | CASSRDPSRYVSGEQETQYF
TRBD2 | - | TRBJ2-1 | TRBV7-9 | TGTGCCAGCAGAGAAACTAGCGGGAGAAAACATGAGCAGTTCTTC | CASRETSGRKHEQFF
- | - | TRBJ1-2 | TRBV6-5 | TGTGCCAGCACCAAAATAGGGGACAATGGCTACACCTTC | CASTKIGDNGYTF
TRBD1 | - | TRBJ2-5 | TRBV25-1 | TGTGCCAGCAGTGAATATCGATCCCGCAGGGGGCGTCAGACCCAGTACTTC | CASSEYRSRRGRQTQYF
- | - | TRBJ1-1 | TRBV6-5 | TGTGCCAGCAGTTTTGTGGGGGCGGACACTGAAGCTTTCTTT | CASSFVGADTEAFF
TRBD2 | - | TRBJ2-7 | TRBV27 | TGTGCCAGCAGTTTAAGCGGGAGCTCCCACGAGCAGTACTTC | CASSLSGSSHEQYF
- | - | TRBJ1-1 | TRBV7-9 | TGTGCCAGCAGCGGACACTTCAAGACGAACACTGAAGCTTTCTTT | CASSGHFKTNTEAFF
- | - | TRBJ2-7 | TRBV11-2 | TGTGCCAGCAGCTTAGTTCCCCAGGCCGAGCAGTACTTC | CASSLVPQAEQYF
TRBD2 | - | TRBJ2-4 | TRBV27 | TGTGCCAGCAGACTGACTAGCGGGGACAACAAAAACATTCAGTACTTC | CASRLTSGDNKNIQYF
- | few | TRBJ1-3 | TRBV4-3 | TGCGCCAGCAGCCAAACACAGGGAGCTGGAAACACCATATATTTT | CASSQTQGAGNTIYF
TRBD2 | - | TRBJ2-1 | TRBV10-1 | TGCGCCAGCAGCGCGAGCGGGGGAGATTTACTCGGGGGTGAGCAGTTCTTC | CASSASGGDLLGGEQFF
- | - | TRBJ2-7 | TRBV2 | TGTGCCAGCCTCCAGGCCCCTCGCGAGCAGTACTTC | CASLQAPREQYF
TRBD1 | once | TRBJ1-6 | TRBV20-1 | TGCAGTGCCTGGGACAGGGTGGCCCTCCACTTT | CSAWDRVALHF
TRBD2 | once | TRBJ2-3 | TRBV27 | TGTGCCAGCAGTCCATTACTAGCGGGCGGACCTCTCGATACGCAGTATTTT | CASSPLLAGGPLDTQYF
- | - | TRBJ2-7 | TRBV10-1 | TGCGCCAGCAGTGAGTCGATGCGCAGGGGAATAATGTACGAGCAGTACTTC | CASSESMRRGIMYEQYF